This T cell receptor (beta chain) was obtained from a study of neurological immune-mediated disorders. CDR1 MDHEN and CDR2 SYDVKM come from the germline V gene. This CDR3 has 14 residues. The ends lost 6 bases at V and 9 bases at J; junction bases unmatched: 11. The cDNA was synthesized by 5'RACE incorporating 10-nucleotide random UMIs. One entry per CDR3 protein results from TCRdb running MiXCR on the 5' RACE reads. The table shows around 65,000 distinct CDR3 sequences, with approximately 5.1% occurring only once. Material for sequencing was PBMCs. The receptor's source is a human donor with multiple sclerosis. The donor label of this sample is uncertain. V and J are TRBV28 and TRBJ2-7; 10 bases are shared with TRBD1. The CDR3 DNA reads TGTGCCAGCAGCCCCCTCAAGACAGGGGGCTCGCAGTACTTC. Protein product: CASSPLKTGGSQYF.